Shown below are 16 T cell receptor beta chains from a single sample sequenced in a study of cytomegalovirus exposure and HLA in healthy donors. The PCR employed 60 Vbeta primers together with 13 Jbeta primers. Using immunoSEQ multiplex PCR, the repertoire was profiled, and TCRdb retains in-frame clones only, with some absent. The profile covers under 170,000 clones, with around 79% appearing a single time and around 6.3% taken by the ten largest. Sequenced input: PBMCs. All receptors come from a man over 45 in good health and CMV-seropositive.

The chain links TRBV6-5 to TRBJ2-7, with D possibly being TRBD2 (6 bases). From germline, CDR1 is MNHEY and CDR2 SVGAGI. V was shortened by 10 bases and J by 11 bases, with 18 bases between the two germline ends. This CDR3 region has 11 residues. Here the CDR3 reads CATGGGGIKYF. CDR3 DNA sequence: TGTGCCACCGGGGGAGGCGGGATCAAGTACTTC.

The chain employs TRBV5-6 and TRBJ2-7; 11 bases agree with TRBD2. This CDR3 is built from 15 residues. Germline loops: CDR1 SGHDT, CDR2 YYEEEE. Germline trimming cut 4 bases from V and 5 bases from J; bases unmatched to any gene: 8. This CDR3 reads CASSVAGGPSDEQYF. The CDR3 DNA follows: TGTGCCAGCAGCGTAGCGGGAGGGCCCTCTGACGAGCAGTACTTC.

The rearrangement uses TRBV11-1 and TRBJ2-1, with D unresolved. The CDR3 loop spans 16 amino acids. CDR1 SGHAT and CDR2 FQDESV come from the germline V gene (reference sequence). Trimming shortened V by 5 bases and J by 3 bases, and 17 bases separated the two germline ends. The CDR3 nucleotides are TGTGCCAGCAGCCACTTTAATTTCCGCGGCTACAATGAGCAGTTCTTC. Its translation: CASSHFNFRGYNEQFF. Full variable domain (missing parts from reference TRBV11-1 and TRBJ2-1): EAEVAQSPRYKITEKSQAVAFWCDPISGHATLYWYRQILGQGPELLVQFQDESVVDDSQLPKDRFSAERLKGVDSTLKIQPAELGDSAMYLCASSHFNFRGYNEQFFGPGTRLTVL.

The chain carries TRBV5-1 and TRBJ2-1; D may be TRBD2 (6 bases). CDR3 length equals 15 residues. Trimming removed 0 bases from V and 9 bases from J, with 16 bases in between. Germline V lookup: CDR1 SGHRS, CDR2 YFSETQ. The CDR3: CASSLAAGLGGEQFF. CDR3 DNA: TGCGCCAGCAGCTTGGCGGCGGGGTTGGGTGGTGAGCAGTTCTTC.

The chain combines TRBV28 with TRBJ1-4; possibly TRBD1 for D (6 bases). V was pared by 2 bases and J by 8 bases, with 15 bases between. The CDR3 has 15 amino acids. The germline CDR1 and CDR2 sequences are MDHEN and SYDVKM. CDR3 protein: CASSLGGSGGEKLFF. The CDR3, as DNA: TGTGCCAGCAGTTTAGGGGGCTCGGGGGGAGAAAAACTGTTTTTT.

In its sample, this clone was seen a few times. The chain links TRBV19 to TRBJ2-1; TRBD2 matches 11 bases. The germline V gene has CDR1 LNHDA and CDR2 SQIVND (reference sequence). Losses at the gene ends were 5 bases for V and 9 bases for J; bases not matched to a gene: 9. This CDR3 region has 15 residues. CDR3 bases: TGTGCCAGTAGTGTGTCGAGTAGCGGGGGGGGTGAGCAGTTCTTC. Translated: CASSVSSSGGGEQFF.

This chain connects TRBV28 to TRBJ2-7, with D possibly matching TRBD1 (6 bases). From germline, CDR1 is MDHEN and CDR2 SYDVKM. The CDR3 loop spans 12 amino acids. Between the trimmed V and J ends, which lost 1 base and 5 bases, there was a span of 6 bases. The CDR3 coding sequence is TGTGCCAGCAGTTTATACAGGGACGAGCAGTACTTC. Protein sequence: CASSLYRDEQYF.

The chain employs TRBV5-6 and TRBJ2-1; TRBD2 aligns across 7 bases. The V gene end was trimmed by 2 bases and the J gene end by 4 bases; junction bases not matched to a gene: 3. This CDR3 has 14 amino acids. The germline gives CDR1 SGHDT, CDR2 YYEEEE. CDR3: CASSFRGVYNEQFF. The CDR3, as DNA: TGTGCCAGCAGCTTCCGGGGGGTATACAATGAGCAGTTCTTC.

The V call is TRBV6-1, the J call TRBJ1-2; possible D gene TRBD1, 5 bases. Germline V gene lookup returns CDR1 MNHNS and CDR2 SASEGT. The CDR3 covers 13 residues. The ends were cut back, 8 bases at V and 3 bases at J, with 13 bases in the middle. CDR3 loop: CASRLGVDYGYTF. Here the CDR3 DNA reads TGTGCCAGCCGCTTAGGGGTTGACTATGGCTACACCTTC.

The rearrangement joins TRBV28 to TRBJ2-2; D remains ambiguous. V gave up 4 bases and J gave up 2 bases, with 8 bases separating them. CDR3 length: 14 residues. Germline V gene lookup returns CDR1 MDHEN and CDR2 SYDVKM. The CDR3 is CASSWAANTGELFF. The CDR3 DNA follows: TGTGCCAGCAGTTGGGCCGCTAACACCGGGGAGCTGTTTTTT.

The rearrangement links TRBV19 to TRBJ2-2, with TRBD1 as a possible D gene (6 bases). This CDR3 region has 16 residues. V lost 4 bases to trimming and J lost 5 bases, with 17 bases between them. Germline CDR1 and CDR2: LNHDA and SQIVND (reference sequence). CDR3 bases: TGTGCCAGTAGTAGCCTATCCGGACAGCGGACCGGGGAGCTGTTTTTT. Translated: CASSSLSGQRTGELFF. The variable domain in full, with the rest retrieved from reference TRBV19 and TRBJ2-2, is DGGITQSPKYLFRKEGQNVTLSCEQNLNHDAMYWYRQDPGQGLRLIYYSQIVNDFQKGDIAEGYSVSREKKESFPLTVTSAQKNPTAFYLCASSSLSGQRTGELFFGEGSRLTVL.

The chain couples TRBV28 to TRBJ2-1; D is uncertain. The V gene lost 5 bases and the J gene lost 0 bases, with 14 bases spanning the gap. The CDR3 contains 16 residues. Germline CDR1 reads MDHEN; CDR2 reads SYDVKM. CDR3 protein: CASSPPYDTSYNEQFF. CDR3 DNA: TGTGCCAGCAGTCCCCCCTACGATACCTCCTACAATGAGCAGTTCTTC.

The chain is built from TRBV25-1 and TRBJ2-3, with 13 bases matching TRBD2. The germline CDR1 and CDR2 sequences are MGHDK and SYGVNS. The CDR3 spans 16 residues. The ends lost 2 bases at V and 3 bases at J; junction bases unmatched: 2. The CDR3 DNA reads as TGTGCCAGCAGTGAAGGGGGACTAGCGGGGACAGATACGCAGTATTTT. It specifies CASSEGGLAGTDTQYF.

The rearrangement uses TRBV5-6 and TRBJ2-7, with 7 bases identical to TRBD2. This CDR3 contains 16 residues. The germline CDR1 and CDR2 sequences are SGHDT and YYEEEE. The J segment lost 5 bases and the V segment lost 0 bases, leaving 11 bases of the junction unmatched. The CDR3 region has the DNA TGTGCCAGCAGCTTGGCCGGGGGGTTAGTCGGGGACGAGCAGTACTTC. Its translation is CASSLAGGLVGDEQYF.

The chain employs TRBV21-1 and TRBJ2-7; the D call of TRBD2 is as the table states it, not checked on the DNA. TRBV21-1 is described as a pseudogene. CDR3 length: 18 residues. The CDR3 here is CASRRSGSRVVFCYEQYF. The DNA for the CDR3 is TGTGCCAGCAGACGTAGCGGGTCCAGGGTAGTTTTCTGCTACGAGCAGTACTTC.

The gene calls are TRBV19 and TRBJ2-3; 9 nucleotides align to TRBD2. The CDR3 length is 15 residues. Germline lookup yields CDR1 LNHDA and CDR2 SQIVND (reference sequence). The trim removed 6 bases at V and 4 bases at J, leaving 8 bases unmatched. CDR3 sequence reads: CASSWREGSADTQYF. As DNA, the CDR3 is TGTGCCAGTAGCTGGCGGGAGGGCTCCGCAGATACGCAGTATTTT.